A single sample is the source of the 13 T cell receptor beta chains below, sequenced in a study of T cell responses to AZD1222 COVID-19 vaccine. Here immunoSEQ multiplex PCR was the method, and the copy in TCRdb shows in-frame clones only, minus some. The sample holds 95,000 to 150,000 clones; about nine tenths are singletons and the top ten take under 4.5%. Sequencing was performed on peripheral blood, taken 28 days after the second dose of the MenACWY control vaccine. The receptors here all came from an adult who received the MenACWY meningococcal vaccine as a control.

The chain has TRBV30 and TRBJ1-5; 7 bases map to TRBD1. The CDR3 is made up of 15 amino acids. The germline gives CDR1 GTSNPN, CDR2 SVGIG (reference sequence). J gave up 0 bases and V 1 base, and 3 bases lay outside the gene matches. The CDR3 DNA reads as TGTGCCTGGAGTGGCAGGGGGTTTAGCAATCAGCCCCAGCATTTT. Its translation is CAWSGRGFSNQPQHF.

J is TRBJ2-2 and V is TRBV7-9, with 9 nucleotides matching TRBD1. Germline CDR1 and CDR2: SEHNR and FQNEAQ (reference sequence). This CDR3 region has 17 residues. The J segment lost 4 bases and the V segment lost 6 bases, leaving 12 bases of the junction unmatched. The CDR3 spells CASRHTGQGFGTGELFF. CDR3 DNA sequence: TGTGCCAGCAGACATACGGGACAGGGTTTTGGCACCGGGGAGCTGTTTTTT.

The CDR3 region has the DNA TGTGCCAGCAGCTCCGGACTGGTTAGCACAGATACGCAGTATTTT. This sequence encodes CASSSGLVSTDTQYF. The rearrangement joins TRBV7-9 to TRBJ2-3; perhaps TRBD2 as D (5 bases). V was clipped by 4 bases and J by 0 bases, with 11 bases between them. Looked up from germline, CDR1 is SEHNR and CDR2 is FQNEAQ (reference sequence). CDR3 length: 15 amino acids.

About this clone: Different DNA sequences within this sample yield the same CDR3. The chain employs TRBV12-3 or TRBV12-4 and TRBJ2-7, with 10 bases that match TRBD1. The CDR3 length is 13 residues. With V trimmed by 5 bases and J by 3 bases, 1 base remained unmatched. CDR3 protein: CASSRDRGYEQYF. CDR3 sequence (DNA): TGTGCCAGCAGTCGGGACAGGGGCTACGAGCAGTACTTC.

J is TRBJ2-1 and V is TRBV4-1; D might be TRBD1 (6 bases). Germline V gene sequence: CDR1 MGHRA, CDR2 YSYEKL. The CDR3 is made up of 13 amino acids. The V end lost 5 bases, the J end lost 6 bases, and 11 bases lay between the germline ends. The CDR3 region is CASSDRQVNEQFF. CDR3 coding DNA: TGCGCCAGCAGCGACAGACAGGTCAATGAGCAGTTCTTC.

This CDR3 reads CASSVAQGPHEQYF. In DNA, the CDR3 is TGTGCCAGTAGCGTGGCCCAGGGTCCGCACGAGCAGTACTTC. The chain combines TRBV19 with TRBJ2-7, with a possible D match to TRBD1 (5 bases). The CDR3 covers 14 residues. Germline lookup yields CDR1 LNHDA and CDR2 SQIVND (reference sequence). V gave up 6 bases and J gave up 5 bases, with 17 bases separating them.

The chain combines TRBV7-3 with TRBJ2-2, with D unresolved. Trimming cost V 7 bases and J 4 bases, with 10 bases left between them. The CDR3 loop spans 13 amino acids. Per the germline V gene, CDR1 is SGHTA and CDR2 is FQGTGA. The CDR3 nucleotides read TGTGCCAGCACCTCGAAGAGCACCGGGGAGCTGTTTTTT. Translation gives CASTSKSTGELFF.

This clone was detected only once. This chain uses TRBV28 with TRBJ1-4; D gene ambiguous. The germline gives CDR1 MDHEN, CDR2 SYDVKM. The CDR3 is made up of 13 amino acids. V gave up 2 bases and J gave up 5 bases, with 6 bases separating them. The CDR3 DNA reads TGTGCCAGCAGTTTACGCCTGAATGAAAAACTGTTTTTT. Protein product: CASSLRLNEKLFF.

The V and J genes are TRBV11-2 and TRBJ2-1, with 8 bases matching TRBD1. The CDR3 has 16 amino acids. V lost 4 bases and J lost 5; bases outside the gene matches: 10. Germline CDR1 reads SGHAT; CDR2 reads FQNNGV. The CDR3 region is CASSSSRDRIDNEQFF. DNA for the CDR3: TGTGCCAGCAGCTCCTCCCGGGACAGGATCGACAATGAGCAGTTCTTC.

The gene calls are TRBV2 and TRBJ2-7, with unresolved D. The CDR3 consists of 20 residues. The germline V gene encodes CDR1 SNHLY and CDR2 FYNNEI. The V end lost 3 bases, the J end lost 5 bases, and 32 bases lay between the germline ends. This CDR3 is CASSEQDFGWPPDTIHEQYV. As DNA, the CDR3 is TGTGCCAGCAGTGAGCAAGATTTTGGATGGCCCCCCGACACTATTCACGAGCAGTACGTC.

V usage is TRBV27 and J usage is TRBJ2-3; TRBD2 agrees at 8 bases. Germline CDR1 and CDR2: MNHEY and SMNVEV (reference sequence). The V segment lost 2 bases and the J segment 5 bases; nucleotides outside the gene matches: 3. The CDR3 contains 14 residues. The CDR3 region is CASSLIGGVDTQYF. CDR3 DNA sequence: TGTGCCAGCAGTTTAATCGGGGGGGTAGATACGCAGTATTTT.

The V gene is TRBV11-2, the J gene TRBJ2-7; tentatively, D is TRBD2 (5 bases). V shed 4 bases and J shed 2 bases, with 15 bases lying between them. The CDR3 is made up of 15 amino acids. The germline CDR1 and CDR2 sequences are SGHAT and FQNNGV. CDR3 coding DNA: TGTGCCAGCAGCTCTAGCCGGGTTCCTGCCTACGAGCAGTACTTC. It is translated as CASSSSRVPAYEQYF.

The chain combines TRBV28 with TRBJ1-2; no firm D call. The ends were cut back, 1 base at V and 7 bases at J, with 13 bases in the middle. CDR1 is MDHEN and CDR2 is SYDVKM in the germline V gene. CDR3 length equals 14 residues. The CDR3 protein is CASSLSYGLGGYTF. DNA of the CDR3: TGTGCCAGCAGTTTATCCTACGGACTTGGTGGCTACACCTTC.